The 15 T cell receptor beta chains listed next were all sequenced from one sample in a study of CD8 T cells in Susac syndrome. The RNA input was 0.5 to 1 ug, and it was reverse transcribed with random hexamers. MiXCR, applied by TCRdb to the immunoSEQ multiplex PCR reads, yields one record per CDR3 protein. Among about 150,000 distinct CDR3 sequences, around 96% were seen once, and the ten largest hold 0.15% to 0.2%. The sample consisted of CD4+ T cells from PBMCs. The receptors were sampled from a human donor with Susac syndrome.

This sequence joins TRBV6-5 and TRBJ1-2; a possible D gene is TRBD1 (6 bases). The V and J ends lost 1 base and 8 bases respectively, with 20 bases between them. The germline V gene has CDR1 MNHEY and CDR2 SVGAGI. CDR3 length: 16 residues. The CDR3 sequence is CASSYWDISGAGGYTF. CDR3 DNA: TGTGCCAGCAGTTACTGGGACATCTCAGGGGCAGGAGGCTACACCTTC.

This CDR3 reads CASSLASGAKNIQYF. The CDR3 DNA is TGTGCCAGCAGTTTGGCTAGCGGGGCCAAAAACATTCAGTACTTC. The rearrangement uses TRBV6-2 or TRBV6-3 and TRBJ2-4; 8 bases are shared with TRBD2. Germline lookup yields CDR1 MNHEY and CDR2 SVGEGT. CDR3 length: 15 amino acids. The V and J ends lost 4 bases and 1 base, in that order; junction bases with no gene match: 3.

This rearrangement joins TRBV9 to TRBJ1-6; D not certain. Deletions cut 5 bases from V and 5 bases from J, with 8 bases between. Germline V CDR1 and CDR2: SGDLS, YYNGEE. This CDR3 contains 13 residues. CDR3 coding DNA: TGTGCCAGCAGAAGGGAGGATAATTCACCCCTCCACTTT. Protein product: CASRREDNSPLHF.

The chain carries TRBV12-3 or TRBV12-4 and TRBJ1-2; 8 nucleotides match TRBD1. This CDR3 has 14 amino acids. V dropped 5 bases and J dropped 8; count of bases not matched to a gene: 10. The CDR3 loop reads CASSARDRGGGYTF. The CDR3 coding sequence is TGTGCCAGCAGTGCCCGAGACAGGGGCGGGGGCTACACCTTC.

The J gene is TRBJ2-6, the V gene TRBV4-2; the match to TRBD1 covers 9 bases. This CDR3 spans 17 amino acids. The germline CDR1 and CDR2 sequences are LGHNA and YNFKEQ. Trimming removed 6 bases from V and 2 bases from J; junction bases left unmatched: 8. The CDR3 region is CASSPLGQGTGANVLTF. The DNA for the CDR3 is TGTGCCAGCAGTCCTCTCGGACAGGGGACTGGGGCCAACGTCCTGACTTTC.

J is TRBJ2-7 and V is TRBV12-3 or TRBV12-4; 13 nucleotides line up with TRBD2. The CDR3 has 16 residues. The trim removed 4 bases at V and 4 bases at J, leaving 7 bases unmatched. In DNA form, the CDR3 reads TGTGCCAGCAGTTCACCGGGACTAGCGGGGAGGTACGAGCAGTACTTC. Translating gives CASSSPGLAGRYEQYF.

This chain uses TRBV9 with TRBJ2-1; TRBD1 might be the D (5 bases). The CDR3 is 15 residues long. Germline V gene lookup returns CDR1 SGDLS and CDR2 YYNGEE. Trimming removed 0 bases from V and 4 bases from J, with 11 bases in between. The CDR3: CASSVEQGRYNEQFF. The DNA of the CDR3 is TGTGCCAGCAGCGTAGAGCAGGGTCGGTACAATGAGCAGTTCTTC.

The gene calls are TRBV12-3 or TRBV12-4 and TRBJ2-2; D not certain. Trimming left V 4 bases short and J 5 bases short, with 8 bases between. The CDR3 runs 13 residues. CDR3 coding DNA: TGTGCCAGCAGTTACGGACCAACCGGGGAGCTGTTTTTT. Amino acid sequence: CASSYGPTGELFF.

J is TRBJ2-3 and V is TRBV20-1, with D possibly matching TRBD2 (7 bases). Germline assignment: CDR1 DFQATT and CDR2 SNEGSKA (reference sequence). Trimming shortened V by 5 bases and J by 1 base, and 13 bases separated the two germline ends. The CDR3 sequence is 14 residues long. CDR3 DNA sequence: TGCAGTGCTTGTCGGGGGGCACGCACAGATACGCAGTATTTT. Encoded protein: CSACRGARTDTQYF.

This clonotype came up once. This chain connects TRBV12-3 or TRBV12-4 to TRBJ2-1; tentatively, D is TRBD1 or TRBD2 (5 bases each). CDR3 size: 16 residues. V was shortened by 8 bases and J by 7 bases, with 24 bases between the two germline ends. The CDR3 nucleotides read TGTGCCAGCCGAGATCCGACGGGGCCTAGGTGGAATGAGCAGTTCTTC. Protein product: CASRDPTGPRWNEQFF.

The chain recombines TRBV5-1 with TRBJ2-7; D is undetermined. The CDR3 is 12 amino acids. CDR1 is SGHRS and CDR2 is YFSETQ in the germline V gene. With 0 bases removed from V and 6 bases from J, the gap between germline ends came to 7 bases. The CDR3 sequence is CASSLDTTEQYF. For the CDR3, the DNA is TGCGCCAGCAGCTTGGACACCACCGAGCAGTACTTC.

The chain carries TRBV6-5 and TRBJ1-1; D is unresolved. CDR3 size: 15 residues. V was trimmed by 0 bases and J by 1 base, leaving 9 bases between them. Germline-derived CDR1 and CDR2 are MNHEY and SVGAGI. In DNA form, the CDR3 reads TGTGCCAGCAGTTACTCGATAATAGGGAACACTGAAGCTTTCTTT. It codes for CASSYSIIGNTEAFF.

This sequence joins TRBV29-1 and TRBJ2-1; unclear D gene. CDR3 size: 11 residues. CDR1 SQVTM and CDR2 ANQGSEA come from the germline V gene. Trimming took off 3 bases at V and 5 bases at J, with 5 bases between the two ends. The CDR3 protein is CSVEINNEQFF. In nucleotides, the CDR3 is TGCAGCGTTGAGATAAACAATGAGCAGTTCTTC.

The genes are TRBV7-3 and TRBJ2-7, with a possible D match to TRBD1 (6 bases). The CDR3 contains 13 residues. V was pared by 5 bases and J by 6 bases, with 14 bases between. CDR1 and CDR2 from the germline V gene are SGHTA and FQGTGA. CDR3 DNA: TGTGCCAGCAGCCCATCGGCAGGGGCCGAGCAGTACTTC. As protein: CASSPSAGAEQYF.

This clonotype appeared a few times. The chain links TRBV12-3 or TRBV12-4 to TRBJ2-2; TRBD1 matches 7 bases. V trimming: 3 bases; J trimming: 5 bases; junction bases outside the gene matches: 6. The CDR3 runs 15 residues. The CDR3 DNA sequence: TGTGCCAGCAGTTTGAGGGGGCCCCCTACCGGGGAGCTGTTTTTT. The encoded protein is CASSLRGPPTGELFF.